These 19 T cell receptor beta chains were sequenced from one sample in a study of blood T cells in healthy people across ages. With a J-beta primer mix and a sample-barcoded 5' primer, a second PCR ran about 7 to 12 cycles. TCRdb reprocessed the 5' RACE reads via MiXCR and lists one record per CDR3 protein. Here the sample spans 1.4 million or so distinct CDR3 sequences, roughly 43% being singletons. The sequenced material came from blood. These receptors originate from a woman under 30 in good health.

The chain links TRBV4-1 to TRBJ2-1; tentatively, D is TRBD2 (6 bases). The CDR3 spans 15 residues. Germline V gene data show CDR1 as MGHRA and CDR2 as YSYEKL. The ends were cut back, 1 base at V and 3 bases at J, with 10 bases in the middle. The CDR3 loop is CASSQASGLYNEQFF. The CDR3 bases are TGCGCCAGCAGCCAAGCAAGCGGGCTCTACAATGAGCAGTTCTTC.

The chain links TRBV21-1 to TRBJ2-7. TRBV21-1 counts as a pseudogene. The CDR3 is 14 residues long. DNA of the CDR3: TGTGCCAGCAGCGAAGCACTAATCCCCTACGAGCAGTACTTC. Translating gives CASSEALIPYEQYF.

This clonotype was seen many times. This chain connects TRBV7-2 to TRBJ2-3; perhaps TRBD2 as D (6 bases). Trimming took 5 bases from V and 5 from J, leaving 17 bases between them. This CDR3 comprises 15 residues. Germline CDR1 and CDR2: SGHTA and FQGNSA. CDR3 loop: CASSLTGTRQDTQYF. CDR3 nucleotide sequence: TGTGCCAGCAGCCTAACGGGGACTCGTCAAGATACGCAGTATTTT.

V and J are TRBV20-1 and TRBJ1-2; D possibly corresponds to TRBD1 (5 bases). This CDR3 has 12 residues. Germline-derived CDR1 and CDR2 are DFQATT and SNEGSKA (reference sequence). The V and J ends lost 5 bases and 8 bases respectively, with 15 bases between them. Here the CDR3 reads CSAGVGAIGYTF. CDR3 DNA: TGCAGTGCTGGAGTAGGGGCTATAGGCTACACCTTC.

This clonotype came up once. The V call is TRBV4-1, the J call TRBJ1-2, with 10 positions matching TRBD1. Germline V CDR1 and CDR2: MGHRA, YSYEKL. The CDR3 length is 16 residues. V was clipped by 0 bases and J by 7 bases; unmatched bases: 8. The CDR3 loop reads CASSQDQGTGATGYTF. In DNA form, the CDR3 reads TGCGCCAGCAGCCAAGATCAAGGGACAGGGGCGACTGGCTACACCTTC.

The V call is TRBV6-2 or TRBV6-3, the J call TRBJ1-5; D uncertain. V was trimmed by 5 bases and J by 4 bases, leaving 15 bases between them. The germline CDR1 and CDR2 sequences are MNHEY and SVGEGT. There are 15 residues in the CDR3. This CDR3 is CASSPGPPGNQPQHF. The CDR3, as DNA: TGTGCCAGCAGTCCCGGGCCTCCTGGGAATCAGCCCCAGCATTTT.

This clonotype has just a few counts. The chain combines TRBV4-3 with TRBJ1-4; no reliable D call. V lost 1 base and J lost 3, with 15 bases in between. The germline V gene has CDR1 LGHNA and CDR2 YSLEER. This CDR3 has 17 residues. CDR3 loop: CASSQAVTIQANEKLFF. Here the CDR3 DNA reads TGCGCCAGCAGCCAAGCAGTCACTATCCAAGCTAATGAAAAACTGTTTTTT.

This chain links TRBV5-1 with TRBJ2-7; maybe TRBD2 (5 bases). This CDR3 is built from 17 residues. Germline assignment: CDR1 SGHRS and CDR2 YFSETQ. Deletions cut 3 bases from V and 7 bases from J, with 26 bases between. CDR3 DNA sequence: TGCGCCAGCAGCTCGGAGCGGCGGAGTTTTGGCTACAATGAGCAGTACTTC. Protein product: CASSSERRSFGYNEQYF.

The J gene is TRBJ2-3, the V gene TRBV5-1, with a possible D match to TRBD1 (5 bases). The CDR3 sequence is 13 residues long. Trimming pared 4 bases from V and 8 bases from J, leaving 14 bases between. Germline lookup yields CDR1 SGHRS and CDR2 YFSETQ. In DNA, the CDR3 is TGCGCCAGCAGCCCTCTGAGACAGTCTACGCAGTATTTT. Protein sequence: CASSPLRQSTQYF.

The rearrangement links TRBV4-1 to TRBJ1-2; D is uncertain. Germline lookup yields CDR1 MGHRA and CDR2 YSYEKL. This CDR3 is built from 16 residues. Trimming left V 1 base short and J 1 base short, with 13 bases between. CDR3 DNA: TGCGCCAGCAGCCAAGGAAGGGCCCCCTATAACTATGGCTACACCTTC. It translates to CASSQGRAPYNYGYTF.

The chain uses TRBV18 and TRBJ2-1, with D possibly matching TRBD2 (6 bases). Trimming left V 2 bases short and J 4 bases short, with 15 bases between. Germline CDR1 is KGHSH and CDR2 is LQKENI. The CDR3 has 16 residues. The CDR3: CASSPDSGTYYNEQFF. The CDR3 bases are TGTGCCAGCTCACCAGACTCCGGGACTTATTACAATGAGCAGTTCTTC.

CDR3 protein: CASSLEWVGSGYTF. The CDR3 coding sequence is TGTGCCAGCAGCTTGGAATGGGTGGGGAGTGGCTACACCTTC. The chain uses TRBV5-5 and TRBJ1-2, with D unclear. CDR1 is SGHKS, CDR2 YYEKEE, per germline (reference sequence). The V end lost 0 bases, the J end lost 7 bases, and 13 bases lay between the germline ends. The CDR3 has 14 residues.

The CDR3 coding sequence is TGTGCCCTGTCATCGATCCTCGGCTATGGCTACACCTTC. Translated, it gives CALSSILGYGYTF. The chain links TRBV6-1 to TRBJ1-2; D remains unclear. The V end was cut by 11 bases, the J end by 4 bases, with 17 bases between. From germline, CDR1 is MNHNS and CDR2 SASEGT. The CDR3 consists of 13 residues.

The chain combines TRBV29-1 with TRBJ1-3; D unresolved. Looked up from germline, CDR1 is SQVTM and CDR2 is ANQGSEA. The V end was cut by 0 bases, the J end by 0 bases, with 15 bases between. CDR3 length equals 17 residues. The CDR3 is CSVEDPRTDSSGNTIYF. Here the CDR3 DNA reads TGCAGCGTTGAAGACCCAAGAACAGATAGCTCTGGAAACACCATATATTTT.

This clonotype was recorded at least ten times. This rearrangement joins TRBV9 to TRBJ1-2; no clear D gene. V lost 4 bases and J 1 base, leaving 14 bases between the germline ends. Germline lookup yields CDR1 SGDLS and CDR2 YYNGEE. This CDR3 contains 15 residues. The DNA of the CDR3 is TGTGCCAGCAGCCCCCGGGAAGGGTTTAACTATGGCTACACCTTC. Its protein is CASSPREGFNYGYTF.

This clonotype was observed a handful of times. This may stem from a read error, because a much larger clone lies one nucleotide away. CDR3 nucleotides: TGTGCCAGCAGCTTAAGGCACACTGAAGCTTTCTTT. This encodes CASSLRHTEAFF. The genes are TRBV5-5 and TRBJ1-1; D gene uncertain. Germline CDR1 SGHKS, CDR2 YYEKEE (reference sequence). V was clipped by 2 bases and J by 3 bases, with 5 bases between them. The CDR3 is made up of 12 amino acids.

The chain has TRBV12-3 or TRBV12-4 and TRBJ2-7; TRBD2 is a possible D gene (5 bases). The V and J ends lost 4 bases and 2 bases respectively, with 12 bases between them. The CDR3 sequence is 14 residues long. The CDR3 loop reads CASSSSGNPYEQYF. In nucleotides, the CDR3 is TGTGCCAGCAGTTCATCCGGGAATCCCTACGAGCAGTACTTC.

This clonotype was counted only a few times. The CDR3 region is CASSFGTGGQTEAFF. In DNA, the CDR3 is TGCGCCAGCAGCTTTGGGACAGGGGGCCAGACTGAAGCTTTCTTT. The chain carries TRBV5-1 and TRBJ1-1; 12 bases match TRBD1. CDR3 length: 15 amino acids. V lost 2 bases, J lost 5 bases, and 4 bases stayed unmatched. Per germline, CDR1 SGHRS and CDR2 YFSETQ.

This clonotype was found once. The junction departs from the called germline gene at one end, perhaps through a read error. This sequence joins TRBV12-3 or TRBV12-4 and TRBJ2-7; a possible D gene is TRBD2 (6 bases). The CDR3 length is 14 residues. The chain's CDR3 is CVSRRSGGHYEQYF. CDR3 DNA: TGTGTCAGCAGGAGATCCGGGGGTCACTACGAGCAGTACTTC.